This record looks at one T cell receptor beta chain sequence and its context. The data are from a study of blood T cell repertoires in COVID-19. Study as a whole: Sites across the United States, Italy and Spain contributed samples from acute and convalescent COVID-19. Nucleic acid was either cDNA or gDNA, and it came from T cells, B-cell-depleted T cells, or PBMCs.

The CDR3 covers 17 residues. V dropped 4 bases and J dropped 0; count of bases not matched to a gene: 9. CDR1 is LGHDT, CDR2 YNNKEL, per germline (reference sequence). Clones were read by immunoSEQ multiplex PCR, and TCRdb kept only the in-frame ones, dropping some. The sample lists 300,000 to 500,000 clones, 88% occurring once. Enrolled through a virtual design, the participants were between roughly 18 and 100 years of age and came from about two dozen US areas. Cohort placement rested on clinical history that participants reported themselves. The genes are TRBV3-1 (or the pseudogene TRBV3-2) and TRBJ1-2; 9 nucleotides match TRBD1. This clonotype was sampled from a woman between 35 and 50 years old with acute COVID-19. Sequenced sample: PBMCs or T cells enriched from blood (not recorded which). The CDR3 protein is CASSPFLTGGPNYGYTF. CDR3 coding DNA: TGTGCCAGCAGCCCGTTCCTTACAGGGGGCCCTAACTATGGCTACACCTTC.